The 5 T cell receptor beta chains below all came from one sample that was sequenced in a study of CD8 T cells in Susac syndrome. With random hexamers, 0.5 to 1 ug RNA was reverse transcribed. TCRdb recomputed calls from the immunoSEQ multiplex PCR reads with MiXCR, one row per CDR3 protein. The sample consists of approximately 180,000 distinct CDR3 sequences, 90% to 97% of them appearing once. Sequenced material: CD4+ T cells from PBMCs. These receptors all stem from a human donor with multiple sclerosis.

The chain is built from TRBV20-1 and TRBJ1-1; a weak D match, TRBD1 (5 bases). Deletions cut 6 bases from V and 5 bases from J, with 19 bases between. Looked up from germline, CDR1 is DFQATT and CDR2 is SNEGSKA (reference sequence). The CDR3 covers 14 residues. CDR3 region: CSAARTAGWTEAFF. For the CDR3, the DNA is TGCAGTGCAGCCAGGACCGCAGGGTGGACTGAAGCTTTCTTT.

V gene TRBV7-2 combines with J gene TRBJ1-2, with D hard to call. This CDR3 region has 12 residues. Germline CDR1 is SGHTA and CDR2 is FQGNSA. Deletions cut 3 bases from V and 2 bases from J, with 4 bases between. The CDR3 DNA reads TGTGCCAGCAGCTTGGCCAACTATGGCTACACCTTC. It translates to CASSLANYGYTF.

The chain employs TRBV30 and TRBJ1-1; 11 nucleotides agree with TRBD1. CDR1 is GTSNPN, CDR2 SVGIG, per germline (reference sequence). The CDR3 is 15 amino acids. The CDR3 spells CARTRTGGTNTEAFF. The CDR3, as DNA: TGTGCTCGGACCCGGACAGGGGGCACGAACACTGAAGCTTTCTTT.

This chain joins TRBV20-1 and TRBJ1-4; no clear D. V was pared by 3 bases and J by 3 bases, with 8 bases between. Germline CDR1 reads DFQATT; CDR2 reads SNEGSKA (reference sequence). The CDR3 consists of 13 residues. The CDR3: CSARTGSNEKLFF. CDR3 coding DNA: TGCAGTGCTAGGACGGGTTCTAATGAAAAACTGTTTTTT.

This chain uses TRBV12-3 or TRBV12-4 with TRBJ1-2; 9 positions agree with TRBD1. Unmatched junction bases numbered 3, after V lost 5 bases and J lost 5 bases. CDR3 length: 13 residues. CDR3 in amino acids: CASSQQGAYGYTF. The CDR3 nucleotides are TGTGCCAGCAGTCAACAGGGGGCGTATGGCTACACCTTC.